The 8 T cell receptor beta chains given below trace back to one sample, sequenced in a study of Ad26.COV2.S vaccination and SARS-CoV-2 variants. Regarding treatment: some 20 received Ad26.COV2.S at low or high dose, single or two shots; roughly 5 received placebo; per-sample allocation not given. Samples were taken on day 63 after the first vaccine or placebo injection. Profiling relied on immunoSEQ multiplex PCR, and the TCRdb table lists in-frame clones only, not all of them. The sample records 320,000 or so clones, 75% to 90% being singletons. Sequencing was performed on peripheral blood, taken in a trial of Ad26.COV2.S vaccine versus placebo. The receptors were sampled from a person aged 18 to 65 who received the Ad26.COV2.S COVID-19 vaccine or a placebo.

CDR3 sequence (DNA): TGCAGCGTCACCGGGACAGGGTTTTACGAGCAGTACTTC. Translation gives CSVTGTGFYEQYF. V and J are TRBV29-1 and TRBJ2-7; TRBD1 matches 9 bases. The CDR3 is 13 amino acids. Germline CDR1 SQVTM, CDR2 ANQGSEA. The V segment lost 6 bases and the J segment 4 bases; nucleotides outside the gene matches: 7.

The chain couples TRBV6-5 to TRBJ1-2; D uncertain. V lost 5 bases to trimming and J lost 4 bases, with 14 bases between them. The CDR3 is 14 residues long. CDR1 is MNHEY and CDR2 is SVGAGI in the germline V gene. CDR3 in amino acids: CASSPRTLRYGYTF. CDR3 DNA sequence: TGTGCCAGCAGTCCCCGGACCCTCCGCTATGGCTACACCTTC.

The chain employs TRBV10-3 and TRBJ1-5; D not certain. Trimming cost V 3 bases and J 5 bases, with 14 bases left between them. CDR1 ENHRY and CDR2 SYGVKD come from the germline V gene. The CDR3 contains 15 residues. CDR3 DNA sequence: TGTGCCATCAGTGACTTCCCCGGCAGCTATCAGCCCCAGCATTTT. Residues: CAISDFPGSYQPQHF.

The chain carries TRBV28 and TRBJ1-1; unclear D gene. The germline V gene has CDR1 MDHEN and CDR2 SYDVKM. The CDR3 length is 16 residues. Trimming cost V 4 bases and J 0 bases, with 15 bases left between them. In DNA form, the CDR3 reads TGTGCCAGCAGTTACGTAACCGGACGCATGAACACTGAAGCTTTCTTT. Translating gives CASSYVTGRMNTEAFF.

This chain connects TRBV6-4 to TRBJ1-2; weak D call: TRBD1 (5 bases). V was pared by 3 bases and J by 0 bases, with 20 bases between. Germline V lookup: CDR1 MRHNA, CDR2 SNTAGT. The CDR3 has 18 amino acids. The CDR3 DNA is TGTGCCAGCAGTGAATCTAGGGGTGATAGAGAGACTAACTATGGCTACACCTTC. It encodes CASSESRGDRETNYGYTF.

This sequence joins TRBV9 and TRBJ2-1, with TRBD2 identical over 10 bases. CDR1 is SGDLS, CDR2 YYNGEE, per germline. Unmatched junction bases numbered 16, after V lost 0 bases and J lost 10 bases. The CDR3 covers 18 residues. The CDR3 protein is CASSVEGGASGSLYEQFF. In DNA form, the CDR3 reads TGTGCCAGCAGCGTAGAGGGGGGAGCTAGCGGGAGTTTATACGAGCAGTTCTTC.

CDR3 nucleotide sequence: TGTGCCTGGAGTATGGGGCAAAGCACAGATACGCAGTATTTT. This codes for CAWSMGQSTDTQYF. The chain employs TRBV30 and TRBJ2-3; possible D gene TRBD1, 5 bases. CDR3 length equals 14 residues. In germline, CDR1 is GTSNPN, CDR2 SVGIG (reference sequence). Trimming left V 2 bases short and J 0 bases short, with 9 bases between.

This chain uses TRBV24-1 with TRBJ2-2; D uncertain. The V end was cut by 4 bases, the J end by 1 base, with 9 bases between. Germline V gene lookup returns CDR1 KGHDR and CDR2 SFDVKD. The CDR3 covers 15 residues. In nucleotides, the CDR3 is TGTGCCACCAGTGAGGGGATGGGGAACACCGGGGAGCTGTTTTTT. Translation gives CATSEGMGNTGELFF.